This T cell receptor beta chain was captured in a study of T cells in Graves' hyperthyroidism and ophthalmopathy. Study results and limitations: By a 13 V-J model, ophthalmopathy was set apart from stable hyperthyroidism.

The germline gives CDR1 DFQATT, CDR2 SNEGSKA (reference sequence). Trimming cost V 2 bases and J 6 bases, with 10 bases left between them. The CDR3 is 13 amino acids. For this clonotype: Its antigen is still unknown.

From RNA transcripts, TCR beta CDR3 regions were amplified. TCR CDR3 underwent first-round RT-PCR with the HTBI primer set. Each CDR3 protein gets one entry after TCRdb re-called the multiplex PCR reads with MiXCR. The table shows 250,000 to 400,000 distinct CDR3 sequences, with around 15% occurring only once. The genes are TRBV20-1 and TRBJ1-4; no clear D. Sequenced: blood. This receptor was taken from a middle-aged woman with Graves' ophthalmopathy. The CDR3 region is CSARYPLYEKLFF. In DNA form, the CDR3 reads TGCAGTGCTAGATATCCCCTCTATGAAAAACTGTTTTTT.